The 21 T cell receptor beta chains given below trace back to one sample, sequenced in a study of blood T cell repertoires in COVID-19. Only in-frame clones appear in the TCRdb table, and some are missing; sequencing was by immunoSEQ multiplex PCR. Among 400,000 or so clones listed, 70% to 90% were seen once. Sequences were obtained from PBMCs or T cells enriched from blood (not recorded which). These TCRs come from a middle-aged man in a cohort exposed to, infected with or recovered from COVID-19 (not recorded which).

The chain combines TRBV12-3 or TRBV12-4 with TRBJ1-2; D is unclear. Deletions cut 3 bases from V and 5 bases from J, with 7 bases between. The CDR3 contains 12 residues. CDR3 sequence (DNA): TGTGCCAGCAGTTTTTCGGGTTATGGCTACACCTTC. This encodes CASSFSGYGYTF.

The V call is TRBV5-4, the J call TRBJ2-6; TRBD2 might be the D (6 bases). CDR3 length: 16 residues. The V and J ends lost 2 bases and 6 bases respectively, with 15 bases between them. Germline CDR1 SGHNT, CDR2 YYREEE (reference sequence). Here the CDR3 DNA reads TGTGCCAGCAGCTTTTATCCTCGACTAGAGGCCAACGTCCTGACTTTC. It yields the protein CASSFYPRLEANVLTF.

This clone is a singleton in its sample. The chain employs TRBV2 and TRBJ1-5; tentatively, D is TRBD1 (6 bases). The germline V gene has CDR1 SNHLY and CDR2 FYNNEI. V was cut by 4 bases and J by 0 bases, with 13 bases left in between. The CDR3 has 16 amino acids. The CDR3 DNA follows: TGTGCCAGCAGTGTCGAGGACAGAAATAGCAATCAGCCCCAGCATTTT. Translation: CASSVEDRNSNQPQHF. The full variable domain, in which reference TRBV2 and TRBJ1-5 provide the parts outside the CDR3, is EPEVTQTPSHQVTQMGQEVILRCVPISNHLYFYWYRQILGQKVEFLVSFYNNEISEKSEIFDDQFSVERPDGSNFTLKIRSTKLEDSAMYFCASSVEDRNSNQPQHFGDGTRLSIL.

This chain uses TRBV6-5 with TRBJ1-5; D not certain. This CDR3 has 14 residues. V lost 6 bases and J 2 bases, leaving 11 bases between the germline ends. Looked up from germline, CDR1 is MNHEY and CDR2 is SVGAGI. The CDR3 region has the DNA TGTGCCAGCAGCGCTGCGCAGGGCAATCAGCCCCAGCATTTT. Translated: CASSAAQGNQPQHF.

The chain recombines TRBV19 with TRBJ2-2; 9 bases align to TRBD2. Losses at the gene ends were 6 bases for V and 4 bases for J; bases not matched to a gene: 9. Germline CDR1 reads LNHDA; CDR2 reads SQIVND (reference sequence). The CDR3 has 16 amino acids. The CDR3 sequence is CASSRTGLAGTGELFF. The CDR3 DNA sequence: TGTGCCAGTAGCAGAACGGGACTAGCTGGCACCGGGGAGCTGTTTTTT.

The chain recombines TRBV10-2 with TRBJ1-5, with D possibly TRBD1 on 6 matching bases. The CDR3 is 14 amino acids. Germline-derived CDR1 and CDR2 are WSHSY and SAAADI. V lost 5 bases and J 7 bases, leaving 15 bases between the germline ends. The CDR3 region is CASSLDRIWQPQHF. The CDR3 bases are TGCGCCAGCAGTCTAGACAGGATATGGCAGCCCCAGCATTTT.

The chain recombines TRBV30 with TRBJ2-6; 8 bases agree with TRBD1. CDR1 is GTSNPN and CDR2 is SVGIG in the germline V gene (reference sequence). This CDR3 contains 17 residues. The trim removed 1 base at V and 1 base at J, leaving 6 bases unmatched. CDR3 bases: TGTGCCTGGAGTGGGGGGACAGGCGTATCTGGGGCCAACGTCCTGACTTTC. Translation gives CAWSGGTGVSGANVLTF.

Here the CDR3 DNA reads TGCGCCAGCAGGGGGACAGGTGGCGAGCAGTACTTC. This gives the protein CASRGTGGEQYF. The chain has TRBV10-1 and TRBJ2-7; 8 bases match TRBD1. V dropped 6 bases and J dropped 6; count of bases not matched to a gene: 4. CDR3 size: 12 residues. The germline CDR1 and CDR2 sequences are WNHNN and SYGVQD (reference sequence).

V gene TRBV18 combines with J gene TRBJ1-2; possibly TRBD1 for D (6 bases). The CDR3 runs 13 residues. Trimming left V 2 bases short and J 6 bases short, with 10 bases between. In germline, CDR1 is KGHSH, CDR2 LQKENI. CDR3 residues: CASSPNYRDGYTF. DNA of the CDR3: TGTGCCAGCTCACCAAATTACAGGGATGGCTACACCTTC.

The rearrangement joins TRBV2 to TRBJ1-4; 10 bases match TRBD1. The V gene's germline CDR1 is SNHLY and CDR2 FYNNEI. CDR3 length: 14 residues. The junction had 6 bases not matched to a gene; V was cut back by 6 bases and J by 8 bases. The CDR3 loop reads CASRAGTGDEKLFF. For the CDR3, the DNA is TGTGCCAGCAGGGCCGGGACAGGGGACGAAAAACTGTTTTTT.

This rearrangement joins TRBV16 to TRBJ1-1, with TRBD1 matching over 10 bases. J lost 4 bases, V lost 4 bases, and 9 bases had no gene match. Germline CDR1 is KGHSY and CDR2 is FQNENV. This CDR3 comprises 16 residues. CDR3 loop: CASSLSMGDRGTEAFF. CDR3 in DNA: TGTGCCAGCAGCCTATCAATGGGGGACAGGGGCACTGAAGCTTTCTTT.

The V and J genes are TRBV5-1 and TRBJ2-5, with 8 bases fitting TRBD1. With V trimmed by 3 bases and J by 5 bases, 9 bases remained unmatched. Germline loops: CDR1 SGHRS, CDR2 YFSETQ. The CDR3 has 15 residues. CDR3 coding DNA: TGCGCCAGCAGCTCGCGGACAGGGTCTTTGGAGACCCAGTACTTC. It encodes CASSSRTGSLETQYF.

The chain links TRBV29-1 to TRBJ1-3, with 7 bases aligning to TRBD1. The CDR3 runs 11 residues. The germline V gene has CDR1 SQVTM and CDR2 ANQGSEA. With V trimmed by 7 bases and J by 4 bases, 1 base remained unmatched. CDR3 coding DNA: TGCAGCGGGGGACAGGGAAACACCATATATTTT. It is translated as CSGGQGNTIYF.

The chain links TRBV5-5 to TRBJ2-1; D is possibly TRBD2 (6 bases). V lost 4 bases, J lost 0 bases, and 14 bases lay in between. CDR1 and CDR2 from the germline V gene are SGHKS and YYEKEE (reference sequence). The CDR3 spans 16 residues. The CDR3 sequence is CASSPSWRDSYNEQFF. The CDR3 nucleotides read TGTGCCAGCAGCCCCAGCTGGAGGGACTCCTACAATGAGCAGTTCTTC.

This chain joins TRBV10-1 and TRBJ1-2; 11 nucleotides align to TRBD1. V gave up 3 bases and J gave up 8 bases; unmatched junction bases: 5. The germline gives CDR1 WNHNN, CDR2 SYGVQD (reference sequence). This CDR3 is 14 amino acids long. CDR3: CASSDGQGARGYTF. For the CDR3, the DNA is TGCGCCAGCAGTGACGGACAGGGGGCACGCGGCTACACCTTC.

This clone is a singleton in its sample. The chain has TRBV2 and TRBJ2-2; D possibly corresponds to TRBD2 (6 bases). Deletions cut 7 bases from V and 3 bases from J, with 9 bases between. This CDR3 has 13 residues. Germline CDR1 SNHLY, CDR2 FYNNEI. The CDR3 loop is CASTRDYTGELFF. In DNA, the CDR3 is TGTGCCAGCACCCGGGACTACACCGGGGAGCTGTTTTTT.

This sequence joins TRBV6-5 and TRBJ2-1; 10 bases agree with TRBD1. The trim removed 6 bases at V and 7 bases at J, leaving 6 bases unmatched. In germline, CDR1 is MNHEY, CDR2 SVGAGI. This CDR3 region has 14 residues. DNA of the CDR3: TGTGCCAGCAGCGGGACAGGGGAGTGGAATGAGCAGTTCTTC. This sequence encodes CASSGTGEWNEQFF.

V gene TRBV15 combines with J gene TRBJ1-3; D may be TRBD1 (5 bases). The germline V gene has CDR1 LNHNV and CDR2 YYDKDF (reference sequence). V dropped 0 bases and J dropped 0 bases, with 9 bases sitting between them. CDR3 length equals 16 residues. The CDR3, as DNA: TGTGCCACCAGCAGAGACCCGGGGGACTCTGGAAACACCATATATTTT. The encoded protein is CATSRDPGDSGNTIYF.

The genes are TRBV19 and TRBJ2-4, with TRBD2 as a possible D gene (5 bases). The germline V and J ends were trimmed by 6 bases and 8 bases, with 14 bases remaining between them. CDR3 length: 13 amino acids. The V gene's germline CDR1 is LNHDA and CDR2 SQIVND (reference sequence). The CDR3 loop reads CASSQRTVDIQYF. The DNA for the CDR3 is TGTGCCAGTAGCCAAAGGACTGTGGACATTCAGTACTTC.

V gene TRBV24-1 combines with J gene TRBJ2-2; a weak D match, TRBD2 (6 bases). V lost 10 bases, J lost 4 bases, and 15 bases lay in between. Germline V gives CDR1 KGHDR, CDR2 SFDVKD. The CDR3 extends over 14 amino acids. The CDR3 DNA is TGTGCCACTCGGGAGTCGCGAGGCACCGGGGAGCTGTTTTTT. Protein product: CATRESRGTGELFF.

The V and J genes are TRBV5-1 and TRBJ1-4, with 9 bases identical to TRBD1. After removal of 4 bases from V and 6 bases from J, the junction contained 4 bases not matched to a gene. This CDR3 region has 14 residues. Germline CDR1 reads SGHRS; CDR2 reads YFSETQ. CDR3 amino acids: CASSQGTGHEKLFF. CDR3 bases: TGCGCCAGCAGCCAGGGGACAGGGCATGAAAAACTGTTTTTT.